Following are 22 T cell receptor beta chains from one sample sequenced in a study of OX40 agonist ivuxolimab in advanced cancers. TCRdb's table, derived via immunoSEQ multiplex PCR, lists solely in-frame clones and lacks some. The data contain 65,000 to 85,000 clones, about 88% of them seen just once; the ten biggest clones take up under 3%. The sample was CD4+ or CD8+ T cells sorted from blood, taken in a trial of the OX40 agonist ivuxolimab. Every receptor here comes from an adult with an advanced solid tumor such as melanoma, head and neck, liver or kidney cancer.

The gene calls are TRBV5-6 and TRBJ1-5; a weak D match, TRBD1 (6 bases). The germline V gene encodes CDR1 SGHDT and CDR2 YYEEEE. Trimming took 4 bases from V and 4 from J, leaving 15 bases between them. CDR3 length equals 15 residues. The CDR3 DNA is TGTGCCAGCAGCCGCCGGGACACAGATAATCAGCCCCAGCATTTT. Protein: CASSRRDTDNQPQHF. Based on the CDR3 plus reference TRBV5-6 and TRBJ1-5, the full variable domain is DAGVTQSPTHLIKTRGQQVTLRCSPKSGHDTVSWYQQALGQGPQFIFQYYEEEERQRGNFPDRFSGHQFPNYSSELNVNALLLGDSALYLCASSRRDTDNQPQHFGDGTRLSIL.

The chain links TRBV27 to TRBJ2-5; 8 nucleotides line up with TRBD1. This CDR3 comprises 14 residues. The V gene end was trimmed by 5 bases and the J gene end by 2 bases; junction bases not matched to a gene: 4. CDR1 is MNHEY and CDR2 is SMNVEV in the germline V gene (reference sequence). As DNA, the CDR3 is TGTGCCAGCAGTGGGACAGGCCTGCAAGAGACCCAGTACTTC. Amino acids: CASSGTGLQETQYF.

This chain links TRBV6-5 with TRBJ1-1; weak D call: TRBD1 (6 bases). Trimming stripped 4 bases from V and 1 base from J, with 13 bases between. CDR3 size: 15 residues. Germline lookup yields CDR1 MNHEY and CDR2 SVGAGI. The CDR3 is CASSSTGFSNTEAFF. CDR3 bases: TGTGCCAGCAGTTCAACAGGGTTTTCGAACACTGAAGCTTTCTTT.

This clone appeared a few times. V and J are TRBV5-4 and TRBJ1-1, with D possibly TRBD1 on 5 matching bases. Per germline, CDR1 SGHNT and CDR2 YYREEE (reference sequence). The V end was cut by 5 bases, the J end by 3 bases, with 11 bases between. The CDR3 covers 13 residues. CDR3 DNA: TGTGCCAGCAGGATACAGGTGGACACTGAAGCTTTCTTT. Its translation is CASRIQVDTEAFF.

The rearrangement uses TRBV11-2 and TRBJ1-5; D possibly corresponds to TRBD1 (6 bases). This CDR3 spans 13 amino acids. Trimming shortened V by 0 bases and J by 6 bases, and 6 bases separated the two germline ends. CDR1 and CDR2 (germline): SGHAT, FQNNGV. The CDR3 here is CASSLDRGQPQHF. Here the CDR3 DNA reads TGTGCCAGCAGCTTAGACAGGGGTCAGCCCCAGCATTTT. Filled out from reference TRBV11-2 and TRBJ1-5, the complete variable domain reads EAGVAQSPRYKIIEKRQSVAFWCNPISGHATLYWYQQILGQGPKLLIQFQNNGVVDDSQLPKDRFSAERLKGVDSTLKIQPAKLEDSAVYLCASSLDRGQPQHFGDGTRLSIL.

V is TRBV7-6 and J is TRBJ2-5, with D hard to call. Per germline, CDR1 SGHVS and CDR2 FNYEAQ. V was clipped by 8 bases and J by 0 bases, with 7 bases between them. The CDR3 totals 12 residues. CDR3 in amino acids: CASRGNQETQYF. The CDR3 DNA follows: TGTGCCAGCCGAGGCAACCAAGAGACCCAGTACTTC.

The table lists this clone with a count of one. The chain links TRBV2 to TRBJ2-3, with D hard to call. V lost 3 bases to trimming and J lost 2 bases, with 3 bases between them. Germline values: CDR1 SNHLY, CDR2 FYNNEI. The CDR3 contains 12 residues. CDR3 region: CASSDTTDTQYF. CDR3 coding DNA: TGTGCCAGCAGTGATACCACAGATACGCAGTATTTT.

The chain's CDR3 is CASSIMEGRGSNQPQHF. As DNA, the CDR3 is TGTGCCAGTAGTATAATGGAGGGACGGGGATCCAATCAGCCCCAGCATTTT. The J gene is TRBJ1-5, the V gene TRBV19; the D gene is possibly TRBD1 (5 bases). Per the germline V gene, CDR1 is LNHDA and CDR2 is SQIVND (reference sequence). The V gene lost 2 bases and the J gene lost 3 bases, with 17 bases spanning the gap. CDR3 size: 17 residues.

The chain employs TRBV18 and TRBJ1-3, with D unresolved. The CDR3 has 13 amino acids. The germline V gene has CDR1 KGHSH and CDR2 LQKENI. Trimming pared 8 bases from V and 0 bases from J, leaving 8 bases between. CDR3 region: CASVQSSGNTIYF. CDR3 sequence (DNA): TGTGCCAGCGTACAGAGCTCTGGAAACACCATATATTTT.

J is TRBJ2-1 and V is TRBV7-3; a weak D match, TRBD2 (6 bases). Germline V gene data show CDR1 as SGHTA and CDR2 as FQGTGA. The germline V and J ends were trimmed by 5 bases and 0 bases, with 11 bases remaining between them. This CDR3 is built from 15 residues. CDR3 DNA: TGTGCCAGCAGCCCCTTAGCGGACTCCTACAATGAGCAGTTCTTC. Translated, it gives CASSPLADSYNEQFF.

This chain joins TRBV6-6 and TRBJ1-4, with a tentative D call TRBD1 (5 bases). Trimming stripped 5 bases from V and 7 bases from J, with 11 bases between. Germline V gene data show CDR1 as MNHNY and CDR2 as SVGAGI (reference sequence). This CDR3 is built from 13 residues. The CDR3 spells CASSPRQFEKLFF. CDR3 coding DNA: TGTGCCAGCAGTCCAAGACAGTTTGAAAAACTGTTTTTT.

The J gene is TRBJ2-5, the V gene TRBV27, with 7 bases aligning to TRBD2. Germline V gives CDR1 MNHEY, CDR2 SMNVEV (reference sequence). This CDR3 contains 15 residues. V shed 4 bases, J shed 4 bases, and the junction held 9 bases outside the gene matches. The DNA for the CDR3 is TGTGCCAGCAGTTGGGGTCCTAGCGGAGGAGAGACCCAGTACTTC. As protein: CASSWGPSGGETQYF.

The V call is TRBV19, the J call TRBJ1-1; TRBD1 is a possible D gene (6 bases). Germline-derived CDR1 and CDR2 are LNHDA and SQIVND (reference sequence). The length of the CDR3 is 14 residues. V lost 2 bases to trimming and J lost 0 bases, with 7 bases between them. The CDR3 DNA reads TGTGCCAGTAGTATAAACAGGGTGAACACTGAAGCTTTCTTT. This sequence encodes CASSINRVNTEAFF.

This clone appeared a single time. V is TRBV9 and J is TRBJ1-6; unclear D gene. The germline V gene has CDR1 SGDLS and CDR2 YYNGEE. The CDR3 contains 14 residues. Trimming pared 3 bases from V and 7 bases from J, leaving 11 bases between. CDR3 loop: CASSAEVVNSPLHF. The CDR3 bases are TGTGCCAGCAGCGCAGAGGTTGTCAATTCACCCCTCCACTTT.

This clone has only one observation. V gene TRBV28 combines with J gene TRBJ1-2; D is ambiguous. V lost 6 bases to trimming and J lost 2 bases, with 13 bases between them. The length of the CDR3 is 14 residues. The germline V gene encodes CDR1 MDHEN and CDR2 SYDVKM. The DNA of the CDR3 is TGTGCCAGCAGCCGGACGATGCGGAACTATGGCTACACCTTC. Encoded protein: CASSRTMRNYGYTF.

The rearrangement joins TRBV7-2 to TRBJ1-2; 9 bases are shared with TRBD1. CDR1 is SGHTA, CDR2 FQGNSA, per germline. V gave up 5 bases and J gave up 9 bases; unmatched junction bases: 13. The CDR3 has 15 amino acids. DNA for the CDR3: TGTGCCAGCAGCCTGGGACAGGGAGTTCCTATTCGCTACACCTTC. Its translation is CASSLGQGVPIRYTF.

This chain uses TRBV7-9 with TRBJ2-5; 9 nucleotides align to TRBD1. Germline CDR1 and CDR2: SEHNR and FQNEAQ (reference sequence). CDR3 length: 17 residues. The junction had 10 bases not matched to a gene; V was cut back by 5 bases and J by 0 bases. The CDR3 reads CASSPGGTGKYQETQYF. Here the CDR3 DNA reads TGTGCCAGCAGCCCCGGAGGGACAGGGAAGTACCAAGAGACCCAGTACTTC.

The chain joins TRBV6-1 to TRBJ1-2; no reliable D call. Germline CDR1 MNHNS, CDR2 SASEGT. The CDR3 contains 14 residues. Between the trimmed V and J ends, which lost 7 bases and 3 bases, there was a span of 15 bases. CDR3 DNA: TGTGCCAGCAACCGTTGGACGGAGGACTATGGCTACACCTTC. Translated: CASNRWTEDYGYTF.

The rearrangement uses TRBV5-4 and TRBJ2-2; unclear D gene. The length of the CDR3 is 14 residues. Germline V gene lookup returns CDR1 SGHNT and CDR2 YYREEE (reference sequence). V lost 4 bases and J 1 base, leaving 8 bases between the germline ends. In DNA form, the CDR3 reads TGTGCCAGCAGCGTGGAGATGAACACCGGGGAGCTGTTTTTT. Protein: CASSVEMNTGELFF. The whole variable domain, filled in from reference TRBV5-4 and TRBJ2-2, reads ETGVTQSPTHLIKTRGQQVTLRCSSQSGHNTVSWYQQALGQGPQFIFQYYREEENGRGNFPPRFSGLQFPNYSSELNVNALELDDSALYLCASSVEMNTGELFFGEGSRLTVL.

The chain has TRBV6-6 and TRBJ1-4; TRBD1 matches at 9 bases. Germline CDR1 reads MNHNY; CDR2 reads SVGAGI (reference sequence). Trimming took 5 bases from V and 5 from J; bases not matched to a gene: 6. The CDR3 spans 15 residues. Here the CDR3 reads CASSIQGALNEKLFF. The CDR3, as DNA: TGTGCCAGCAGTATACAGGGGGCACTAAATGAAAAACTGTTTTTT.

J is TRBJ2-7 and V is TRBV19; 7 bases align to TRBD1. The V and J ends lost 3 bases and 1 base, in that order; junction bases with no gene match: 0. This CDR3 contains 13 residues. CDR1 is LNHDA and CDR2 is SQIVND in the germline V gene (reference sequence). CDR3 coding DNA: TGTGCCAGTAGTATGGGACAGTCCTACGAGCAGTACGTC. Its translation is CASSMGQSYEQYV.

V gene TRBV12-5 combines with J gene TRBJ2-5; the match to TRBD2 covers 11 bases. The junction had 6 bases not matched to a gene; V was cut back by 4 bases and J by 5 bases. The CDR3 contains 15 residues. Germline CDR1 LGHNT, CDR2 FRNRAP. The CDR3 sequence is CASGSGLAGSETQYF. The CDR3 DNA reads TGTGCTAGTGGTTCCGGACTAGCGGGCTCGGAGACCCAGTACTTC.